One T cell receptor (beta chain) is described in this entry. Here immunoSEQ multiplex PCR was the method, and the copy in TCRdb shows in-frame clones only, minus some. The repertoire has 5,000 to 8,000 clones, 86% of them found once; the top ten carry 45% to 50%. This sample was included in a study of PD-1 blockade in classical Hodgkin lymphoma. This CDR3 region has 16 residues. Germline assignment: CDR1 SGHNT and CDR2 YENEEA. Deletions cut 4 bases from V and 0 bases from J, with 13 bases between. All the patients suffered relapse after autologous stem cell transplantation, and brentuximab vedotin exposure differed.

V and J are TRBV11-3 and TRBJ2-1, with D unclear. The sequence was obtained from a human donor with classical Hodgkin lymphoma. The sample here was peripheral blood mononuclear cells (PBMCs), taken before the second cycle of nivolumab. CDR3 sequence (DNA): TGTGCCAGCAGCTCGTGGTTCGAGCACTCCTACAATGAGCAGTTCTTC. It translates to CASSSWFEHSYNEQFF.